These 6 T cell receptor beta chains were sequenced from one sample in a study of blood T cell repertoires in COVID-19. Repertoires were generated with immunoSEQ multiplex PCR, while TCRdb's copy carries only in-frame clones and drops some. The top ten clones hold more than 1.4% of a sample with about 410,000 clones, 86% of them seen once. Sequencing input: peripheral blood. The source of these receptors is a woman aged 25-40 years with active or convalescent COVID-19.

The V call is TRBV2, the J call TRBJ2-6; D is unclear. V lost 9 bases and J lost 2, with 8 bases in between. The CDR3 sequence is 13 residues long. Germline lookup yields CDR1 SNHLY and CDR2 FYNNEI. CDR3 sequence reads: CASASTGANVLTF. Written as DNA, the CDR3 is TGTGCCAGTGCATCTACTGGGGCCAACGTCCTGACTTTC.

This clone appeared a single time. V gene TRBV2 combines with J gene TRBJ1-1; D perhaps matches TRBD1 (5 bases). The CDR3 totals 14 residues. Trimming cost V 1 base and J 8 bases, with 14 bases left between them. Germline V gene data show CDR1 as SNHLY and CDR2 as FYNNEI. In DNA form, the CDR3 reads TGTGCCAGCAGTGAAGGTCAGGGACTTGTGGAAGCTTTCTTT. Translated: CASSEGQGLVEAFF.

The genes are TRBV5-1 and TRBJ2-5; 7 bases are shared with TRBD2. Germline V CDR1 and CDR2: SGHRS, YFSETQ. CDR3 length equals 16 residues. Trimming at V came to 0 bases and at J to 2 bases, leaving 7 bases not matched to a gene. The CDR3 DNA reads as TGCGCCAGCAGCTTGGTGGGCGGGGGTTTACAAGAGACCCAGTACTTC. Residues: CASSLVGGGLQETQYF.

The chain has TRBV10-2 and TRBJ1-4; maybe TRBD1 (6 bases). CDR1 WSHSY and CDR2 SAAADI come from the germline V gene. Deletions cut 6 bases from V and 6 bases from J, with 11 bases between. This CDR3 is 13 amino acids long. CDR3 sequence reads: CASSEGDYEKLFF. CDR3 DNA sequence: TGCGCCAGCAGCGAGGGGGACTATGAAAAACTGTTTTTT.

The CDR3, as DNA: TGTGCCAGCTCAACTGAGGCGAACACTGAAGCTTTCTTT. Amino acids: CASSTEANTEAFF. V gene TRBV18 combines with J gene TRBJ1-1; D not certain. With 5 bases removed from V and 1 base from J, the gap between germline ends came to 8 bases. CDR1 KGHSH and CDR2 LQKENI come from the germline V gene. This CDR3 spans 13 amino acids. Full variable domain (remainder filled in from reference TRBV18 and TRBJ1-1): NAGVMQNPRHLVRRRGQEARLRCSPMKGHSHVYWYRQLPEEGLKFMVYLQKENIIDESGMPKERFSAEFPKEGPSILRIQQVVRGDSAAYFCASSTEANTEAFFGQGTRLTVV.

The chain employs TRBV4-2 and TRBJ2-5; 8 bases are shared with TRBD2. Germline V lookup: CDR1 LGHNA, CDR2 YNFKEQ. The V segment lost 0 bases and the J segment 1 base; nucleotides outside the gene matches: 13. The CDR3 length is 19 residues. The CDR3 loop is CASSQDPRGVAGIQETQYF. As DNA, the CDR3 is TGTGCCAGCAGCCAAGATCCTCGGGGAGTAGCGGGGATCCAAGAGACCCAGTACTTC.